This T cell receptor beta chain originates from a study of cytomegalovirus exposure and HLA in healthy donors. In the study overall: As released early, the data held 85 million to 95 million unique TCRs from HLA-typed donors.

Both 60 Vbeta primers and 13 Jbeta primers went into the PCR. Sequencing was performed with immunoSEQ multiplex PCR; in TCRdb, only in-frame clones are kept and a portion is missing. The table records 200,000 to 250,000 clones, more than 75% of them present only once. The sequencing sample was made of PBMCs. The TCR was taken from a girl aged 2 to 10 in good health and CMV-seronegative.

The CDR3 sequence is CASSLTSGGDKNIQYF. For the CDR3, the DNA is TGTGCCAGCTCACTGACTAGCGGGGGGGACAAAAACATTCAGTACTTC. The rearrangement links TRBV18 to TRBJ2-4; the match to TRBD2 covers 14 bases. The CDR3 spans 16 residues. The trim removed 4 bases at V and 3 bases at J, leaving 2 bases unmatched. Germline lookup yields CDR1 KGHSH and CDR2 LQKENI.